The 11 T cell receptor beta chains presented below share a single source sample, sequenced in a study of T cells in Graves' hyperthyroidism and ophthalmopathy. TCR beta CDR3 region amplification was performed from RNA transcripts. With the HTBI primer set, the TCR CDR3 went through a first round of RT-PCR. One entry per CDR3 protein results from TCRdb running MiXCR on the multiplex PCR reads. This table has 350,000 to 500,000 distinct CDR3 sequences, roughly 15% appearing once. The source material was blood. These TCRs come from a woman in her late teens or twenties with Graves' hyperthyroidism.

This clonotype came up many times. The rearrangement links TRBV18 to TRBJ1-1; 7 bases match TRBD1. This CDR3 is 12 amino acids long. J was trimmed by 12 bases and V by 6 bases; bases with no gene match: 10. CDR1 KGHSH and CDR2 LQKENI come from the germline V gene. CDR3 protein: CASSRQGGFSFF. The DNA of the CDR3 is TGTGCCAGCTCCCGACAGGGCGGTTTCTCTTTCTTT. Combining the CDR3 with reference TRBV18 and TRBJ1-1 gives the whole variable domain NAGVMQNPRHLVRRRGQEARLRCSPMKGHSHVYWYRQLPEEGLKFMVYLQKENIIDESGMPKERFSAEFPKEGPSILRIQQVVRGDSAAYFCASSRQGGFSFFGQGTRLTVV.

On this clonotype: A much more abundant neighbour one base away suggests this may be a read error. This chain links TRBV7-2 with TRBJ2-3, with D possibly TRBD1 on 6 matching bases. Germline CDR1 is SGHTA and CDR2 is FQGNSA. V was trimmed by 0 bases and J by 4 bases, leaving 11 bases between them. There are 15 residues in the CDR3. CDR3: CASSLAGHRADTQYF. As DNA, the CDR3 is TGTGCCAGCAGCTTAGCGGGACACCGCGCAGATACGCAGTATTTT.

Many counts were recorded for this clonotype. J is TRBJ2-5 and V is TRBV28; 8 bases fit TRBD1. After removal of 6 bases from V and 2 bases from J, the junction contained 8 bases not matched to a gene. Germline V gene lookup returns CDR1 MDHEN and CDR2 SYDVKM. The CDR3 runs to 15 residues. The CDR3 loop is CASSLRQGRQETQYF. In DNA, the CDR3 is TGTGCCAGCAGCCTGAGACAGGGGCGGCAAGAGACCCAGTACTTC.

Worth noting for this clonotype: This clone may be a read error of a much larger clone one base away. The rearrangement joins TRBV11-2 to TRBJ2-7, with D uncertain. Gene TRBJ2-1 matches the end of the DNA better, so the J call may be wrong. The CDR3 contains 15 residues. The germline V gene encodes CDR1 SGHAT and CDR2 FQNNGV. CDR3 loop: CASSLDEGFSYEQFF. The CDR3 DNA sequence: TGTGCCAGCAGCTTAGATGAAGGGTTCTCCTACGAGCAGTTCTTC.

The chain carries TRBV29-1 and TRBJ2-2; 8 bases line up with TRBD2. The CDR3 sequence is 14 residues long. The germline V gene has CDR1 SQVTM and CDR2 ANQGSEA. The trim removed 4 bases at V and 4 bases at J, leaving 5 bases unmatched. The CDR3 spells CSVGGLVGTGELFF. The CDR3 region has the DNA TGCAGCGTTGGGGGACTAGTCGGCACCGGGGAGCTGTTTTTT.

This clonotype was observed at least ten times. The genes are TRBV12-3 or TRBV12-4 and TRBJ2-5; 7 nucleotides match TRBD2. The CDR3 extends over 14 amino acids. V lost 5 bases to trimming and J lost 7 bases; unmatched junction nucleotides: 10. The CDR3 DNA is TGTGCCAGCAGTCCAGCGGGGACGGCGGTGACCCAGTACTTC. Protein sequence: CASSPAGTAVTQYF.

The CDR3 DNA sequence: TGTGCCAGCAAAGGACTAGCGGGAGGGCAGGAGACCCAGTACTTC. Translation gives CASKGLAGGQETQYF. This chain joins TRBV27 and TRBJ2-5; 15 bases align to TRBD2. CDR1 MNHEY and CDR2 SMNVEV come from the germline V gene (reference sequence). The CDR3 spans 15 residues. Germline trimming cut 7 bases from V and 5 bases from J; bases unmatched to any gene: 5.

A note on this clonotype: A read error may produce the germline difference seen at one junction end. The V call is TRBV7-9, the J call TRBJ2-1; unclear D gene. Germline CDR1 SEHNR, CDR2 FQNEAQ (reference sequence). This CDR3 region has 13 residues. CDR3 nucleotides: TGTGCCGGCAGCTTTTCCCCCGACAATGAGCAGTTCTTC. Translated: CAGSFSPDNEQFF.

The rearrangement joins TRBV11-2 to TRBJ2-3; TRBD2 agrees at 7 bases. The trim removed 5 bases at V and 6 bases at J, leaving 11 bases unmatched. Per the germline V gene, CDR1 is SGHAT and CDR2 is FQNNGV. The CDR3 totals 15 residues. In nucleotides, the CDR3 is TGTGCCAGCAGCCCAGAAGGGACTAAAGGGGATACGCAGTATTTT. This gives the protein CASSPEGTKGDTQYF.

This clonotype was seen repeatedly, ten times or more. The J gene is TRBJ1-2, the V gene TRBV28, with no clear D. The CDR3 loop spans 13 amino acids. The germline gives CDR1 MDHEN, CDR2 SYDVKM. V gave up 6 bases and J gave up 6 bases, with 14 bases separating them. The CDR3 loop is CASRTLPRHGYTF. The CDR3 DNA sequence: TGTGCCAGCAGAACCCTACCTCGGCATGGCTACACCTTC.

In this sample, this clonotype turned up many times. The V gene is TRBV12-3 or TRBV12-4, the J gene TRBJ1-3; unclear D gene. The CDR3 length is 16 residues. Trimming shortened V by 0 bases and J by 0 bases, and 9 bases separated the two germline ends. The CDR3 DNA follows: TGTGCCAGCAGTTTAGCGGGGAAATTCTCTGGAAACACCATATATTTT. It encodes CASSLAGKFSGNTIYF.